This is a list of T cell receptor beta chains from one sample in a study of blood T cell repertoires in COVID-19. The table came from immunoSEQ multiplex PCR; TCRdb's copy has only in-frame clones and leaves some out. The sample consists of roughly 100,000 clones, around 80% of them appearing once. Sequenced input: peripheral blood. The receptors shown here come from a woman of 80 years or more with active or convalescent COVID-19. The CDR3 runs from the conserved cysteine through the conserved F or W. Fields, in order: V gene, J gene, clone size, D gene, CDR3 protein, CDR3 DNA. D genes are given only for firm matches. Some rows have no size entry. The others give once, few or many, or a class for an expanded clone.

>TRBV5-1|TRBJ2-1|NA|TRBD1
CASRSTGAPYNEQFF
TGCGCCAGCAGGTCCACAGGGGCCCCCTACAATGAGCAGTTCTTC
>TRBV7-2|TRBJ2-7|NA|NA
CASSLEGRGAYEQYF
TGTGCCAGCAGCTTAGAGGGGCGCGGCGCCTACGAGCAGTACTTC
>TRBV6-1|TRBJ2-5|NA|NA
CASSDGGGQETQYF
TGTGCCAGCAGTGATGGTGGGGGGCAAGAGACCCAGTACTTC
>TRBV28|TRBJ1-1|once|TRBD1
CASFLGQGNTEAFF
TGTGCCAGCTTCCTAGGACAGGGAAACACTGAAGCTTTCTTT
>TRBV5-4|TRBJ2-2|NA|TRBD1
CASSLDQGEGGELFF
TGTGCCAGCAGCTTGGACCAGGGGGAAGGCGGGGAGCTGTTTTTT
>TRBV9|TRBJ2-5|NA|NA
CASSVSSAPQETQYF
TGTGCCAGCAGCGTCTCTAGCGCCCCGCAAGAGACCCAGTACTTC
>TRBV6-5|TRBJ2-7|once|TRBD1
CASSDRDRGYEQYF
TGTGCCAGCAGCGACCGGGACAGGGGCTACGAGCAGTACTTC
>TRBV20-1|TRBJ1-3|once|NA
CSASSQAGNTIYF
TGCAGTGCTAGTAGTCAGGCTGGGAACACCATATATTTT
>TRBV19|TRBJ2-2|NA|TRBD2
CASRRSSGGIGELFF
TGTGCCAGTAGAAGGAGTAGCGGGGGGATCGGGGAGCTGTTTTTT
>TRBV15|TRBJ1-1|NA|NA
CATSIRGNTEAFF
TGTGCCACCAGCATCCGGGGGAACACTGAAGCTTTCTTT